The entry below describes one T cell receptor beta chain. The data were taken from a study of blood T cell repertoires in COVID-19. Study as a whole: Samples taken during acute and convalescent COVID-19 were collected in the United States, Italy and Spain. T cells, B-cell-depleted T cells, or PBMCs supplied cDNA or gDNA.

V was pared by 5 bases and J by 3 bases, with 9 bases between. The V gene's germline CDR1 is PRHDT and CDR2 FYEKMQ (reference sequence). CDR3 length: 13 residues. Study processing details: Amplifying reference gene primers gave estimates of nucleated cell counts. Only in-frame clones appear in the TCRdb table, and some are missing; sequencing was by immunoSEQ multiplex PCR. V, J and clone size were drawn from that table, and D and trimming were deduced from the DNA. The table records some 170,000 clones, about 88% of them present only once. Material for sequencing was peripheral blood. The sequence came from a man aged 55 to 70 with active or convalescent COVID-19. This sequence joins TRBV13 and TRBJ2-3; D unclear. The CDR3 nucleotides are TGTGCCAGCAGCCCCGTGAGGACAGATACGCAGTATTTT. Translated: CASSPVRTDTQYF. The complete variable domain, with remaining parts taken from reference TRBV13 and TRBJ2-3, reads AAGVIQSPRHLIKEKRETATLKCYPIPRHDTVYWYQQGPGQDPQFLISFYEKMQSDKGSIPDRFSAQQFSDYHSELNMSSLELGDSALYFCASSPVRTDTQYFGPGTRLTVL.